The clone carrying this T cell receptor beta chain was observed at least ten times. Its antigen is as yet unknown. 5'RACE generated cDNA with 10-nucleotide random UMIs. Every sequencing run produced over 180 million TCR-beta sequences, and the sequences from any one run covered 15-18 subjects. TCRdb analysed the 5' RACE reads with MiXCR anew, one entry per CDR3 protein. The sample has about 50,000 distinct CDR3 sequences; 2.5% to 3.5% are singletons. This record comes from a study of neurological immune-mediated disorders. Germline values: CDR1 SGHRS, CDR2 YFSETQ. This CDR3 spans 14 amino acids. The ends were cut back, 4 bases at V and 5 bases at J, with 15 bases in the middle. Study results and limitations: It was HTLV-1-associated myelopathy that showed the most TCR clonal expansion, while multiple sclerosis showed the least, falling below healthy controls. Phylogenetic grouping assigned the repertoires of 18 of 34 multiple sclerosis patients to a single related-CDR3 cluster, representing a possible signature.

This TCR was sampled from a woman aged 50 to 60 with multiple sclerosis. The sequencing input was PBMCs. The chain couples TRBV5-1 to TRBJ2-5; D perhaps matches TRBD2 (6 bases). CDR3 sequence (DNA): TGCGCCAGCAGCGGGGGACTCCCACCCGAGACCCAGTACTTC. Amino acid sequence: CASSGGLPPETQYF.